The rows below give T cell receptor beta chains drawn from one sample of a study of blood T cell repertoires in COVID-19. The data were produced by immunoSEQ multiplex PCR, yet TCRdb's version contains in-frame clones alone and is incomplete. In the table there are about 180,000 clones, nearly 90% of which are singletons. Sequences were obtained from PBMCs or T cells enriched from blood (not recorded which). These receptors were taken from a woman in her forties with acute COVID-19. Both conserved end residues are part of each CDR3. D genes are given only for firm matches.

j_call: TRBJ2-5; v_call: TRBV18; d_call: NA; cdr3_nt: TGTGCCAGCTCACCCTCTAGCGAGGGGGAGACCCAGTACTTC; cdr3_aa: CASSPSSEGETQYF
j_call: TRBJ1-2; v_call: TRBV20-1; d_call: TRBD1; cdr3_nt: TGCAGTGCTAGTGGGACAGTTGCTTATGGCTACACCTTC; cdr3_aa: CSASGTVAYGYTF
j_call: TRBJ1-2; v_call: TRBV25-1; d_call: NA; cdr3_nt: TGTGCCAGCATCGGAGAAAACTATGGCTACACCTTC; cdr3_aa: CASIGENYGYTF
j_call: TRBJ2-5; v_call: TRBV12-5; d_call: TRBD2; cdr3_nt: TGTGCTAGTGGTATACCCGGACTAGCGGGGGAAGAGACCCAGTACTTC; cdr3_aa: CASGIPGLAGEETQYF
j_call: TRBJ1-4; v_call: TRBV5-1; d_call: NA; cdr3_nt: TGCGCCAGCAGCGACGCAGGGGCTCCCAATGAAAAACTGTTTTTT; cdr3_aa: CASSDAGAPNEKLFF
j_call: TRBJ1-2; v_call: TRBV12-3/TRBV12-4; d_call: NA; cdr3_nt: TGTGCCAGCAACCCCGGGACAAACTATGGCTACACCTTC; cdr3_aa: CASNPGTNYGYTF
j_call: TRBJ1-1; v_call: TRBV7-9; d_call: TRBD1; cdr3_nt: TGTGCCAGCAGGCCTAAGGACAGGTTGGGGACTGAAGCTTTCTTT; cdr3_aa: CASRPKDRLGTEAFF
j_call: TRBJ1-5; v_call: TRBV12-5; d_call: TRBD1; cdr3_nt: TGTGCTAGTGGCCCCGGGACAGGGGCGAGTTCCAATCAGCCCCAGCATTTT; cdr3_aa: CASGPGTGASSNQPQHF
j_call: TRBJ1-3; v_call: TRBV5-5; d_call: TRBD1; cdr3_nt: TGTGCCAGCAGCTTACAGGGGTCCGGAAACACCATATATTTT; cdr3_aa: CASSLQGSGNTIYF
j_call: TRBJ2-7; v_call: TRBV10-2; d_call: NA; cdr3_nt: TGCGCCACCGACCTCCGACAGGACTCCTACGAGCAGTACTTC; cdr3_aa: CATDLRQDSYEQYF
j_call: TRBJ2-2; v_call: TRBV5-1; d_call: NA; cdr3_nt: TGCGCCAGCAGTCGAAGTTCCGGGGGTAACGGGGAGCTGTTTTTT; cdr3_aa: CASSRSSGGNGELFF
j_call: TRBJ2-5; v_call: TRBV28; d_call: TRBD2; cdr3_nt: TGTGCCAGCTCCTCTAGCGGGGGCCCCCAAGAGACCCAGTACTTC; cdr3_aa: CASSSSGGPQETQYF
j_call: TRBJ2-7; v_call: TRBV6-5; d_call: NA; cdr3_nt: TGTGCCAGCAGTTTAAACAGGGTGGCGCAGTACTTC; cdr3_aa: CASSLNRVAQYF
j_call: TRBJ1-2; v_call: TRBV3-1/TRBV3-2; d_call: TRBD1; cdr3_nt: TGTGCCAGCAGCCAGAGGGGACAGCCCGGTAATGGCTACACCTTC; cdr3_aa: CASSQRGQPGNGYTF
j_call: TRBJ2-1; v_call: TRBV3-1/TRBV3-2; d_call: TRBD2; cdr3_nt: TGTGCCAGCAGCCAGACTAGCGGGAGCTGGAGCTCCTACAATGAGCAGTTCTTC; cdr3_aa: CASSQTSGSWSSYNEQFF
j_call: TRBJ1-3; v_call: TRBV28; d_call: NA; cdr3_nt: TGTGCCAGCAGTCTTGGACTCTCCCGCTCGGACACCATATATTTT; cdr3_aa: CASSLGLSRSDTIYF
j_call: TRBJ1-1; v_call: TRBV7-9; d_call: NA; cdr3_nt: TGTGCCAGCAGCCCTACAACAGGGTTGAACACTGAAGCTTTCTTT; cdr3_aa: CASSPTTGLNTEAFF
j_call: TRBJ2-2; v_call: TRBV6-4; d_call: NA; cdr3_nt: TGTGCCAGCTCGAGCGAAGCGAACACCGGGGAGCTGTTTTTT; cdr3_aa: CASSSEANTGELFF
j_call: TRBJ1-2; v_call: TRBV5-4; d_call: NA; cdr3_nt: TGTGCCAGCAGCTTGGTGGGGAGGGGAGACTATGGCTACACCTTC; cdr3_aa: CASSLVGRGDYGYTF
j_call: TRBJ2-1; v_call: TRBV7-3; d_call: TRBD2; cdr3_nt: TGTGCCAGCAGCTTCATGCGGGAGGGTTACAATGAGCAGTTCTTC; cdr3_aa: CASSFMREGYNEQFF
j_call: TRBJ2-3; v_call: TRBV27; d_call: TRBD2; cdr3_nt: TGTGCCAGCAGTTTATCACTAGCGGGGGGCCTTCCCGATACGCAGTATTTT; cdr3_aa: CASSLSLAGGLPDTQYF
j_call: TRBJ1-5; v_call: TRBV6-5; d_call: TRBD1; cdr3_nt: TGTGCCAGCAGAAAAACAGGGGGCGGTCAGCCCCAGCATTTT; cdr3_aa: CASRKTGGGQPQHF
j_call: TRBJ2-1; v_call: TRBV19; d_call: TRBD2; cdr3_nt: TGTGCCACCTCCCTGAAAATAGCGGGGAGAGGGACCTACAATGAGCAGTTCTTC; cdr3_aa: CATSLKIAGRGTYNEQFF
j_call: TRBJ2-1; v_call: TRBV13; d_call: TRBD2; cdr3_nt: TGTGCCAGCAGCACACGAAGGGGACTAGCGGGAGACTACAATGAGCAGTTCTTC; cdr3_aa: CASSTRRGLAGDYNEQFF
j_call: TRBJ1-4; v_call: TRBV12-3/TRBV12-4; d_call: NA; cdr3_nt: TGTGCCAGCAGTCTCGACGGGAATGAAAAACTGTTTTTT; cdr3_aa: CASSLDGNEKLFF
j_call: TRBJ1-5; v_call: TRBV6-2/TRBV6-3; d_call: TRBD1; cdr3_nt: TGTGCCAGCAGTTACGCGACAGGGGGAGGGGGCCAGCCCCAGCATTTT; cdr3_aa: CASSYATGGGGQPQHF